The sample holds a few counts of the clone carrying this TCR beta chain. Donors likely had unrecorded immune exposures despite being nominally healthy when sampled. This entry belongs to a study of cytomegalovirus exposure and HLA in healthy donors. Primers: 60 Vbeta forward and 13 Jbeta reverse. Only in-frame clones appear in the TCRdb table, and some are missing; sequencing was by immunoSEQ multiplex PCR. Among roughly 130,000 clones listed, roughly four fifths were seen once. The source is a woman between 45 and 60 years old in good health and CMV-seropositive. Sequencing input: PBMCs.

The CDR3 coding sequence is TGTGCCTGGGATGACCAATCAACAGACCAAGAGACCCAGTACTTC. Translation gives CAWDDQSTDQETQYF. The rearrangement links TRBV30 to TRBJ2-5, with unresolved D. Trimming left V 5 bases short and J 0 bases short, with 16 bases between. This CDR3 is built from 15 residues. From germline, CDR1 is GTSNPN and CDR2 SVGIG (reference sequence).